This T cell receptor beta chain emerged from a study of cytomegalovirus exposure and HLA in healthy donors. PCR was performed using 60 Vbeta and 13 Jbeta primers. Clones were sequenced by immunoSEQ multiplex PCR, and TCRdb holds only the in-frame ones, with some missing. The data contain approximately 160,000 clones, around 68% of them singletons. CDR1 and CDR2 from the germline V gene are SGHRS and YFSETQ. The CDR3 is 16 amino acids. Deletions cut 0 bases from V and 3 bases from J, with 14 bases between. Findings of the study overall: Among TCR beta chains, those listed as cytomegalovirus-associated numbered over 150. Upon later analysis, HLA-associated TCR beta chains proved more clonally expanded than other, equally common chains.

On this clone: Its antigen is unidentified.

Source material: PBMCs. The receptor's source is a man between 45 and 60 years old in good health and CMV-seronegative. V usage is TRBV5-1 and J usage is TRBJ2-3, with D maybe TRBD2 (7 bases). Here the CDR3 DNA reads TGCGCCAGCAGCTTGGAGGGGGGGGGATTTACAGATACGCAGTATTTT. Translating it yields CASSLEGGGFTDTQYF.